This T cell receptor (beta chain) derives from a study of blood T cell repertoires in COVID-19 (dated by TCRdb to about 2020). Regarding the research as a whole: Samples covering the acute and convalescent phases of COVID-19 were provided by collaborators in the United States, Italy and Spain. The material from the prospective study consisted of cDNA or gDNA derived from T cells, B-cell-depleted T cells, or PBMCs. The dataset comprised deeply sampled blood TCRbeta repertoires from subjects exposed to, actively infected with, or recovered from COVID-19. The repertoires were released in a freely available public database intended as a resource for research on the immune response to SARS-CoV-2. Samples came from the ongoing ImmuneRACE study (first 160 participants) plus 1,254 subjects from 6 global collaborators. A de-identified subject ID, COVID-19 status, age in years and sex were almost always included in the sample metadata. Where available, HLA class I and class II types were taken from metadata supplied by the sample provider and were not determined by assay-based typing. Overall study results and their limits: How much clinical and demographic metadata was included differed by source and by participant, and the metadata was provided uncurated.

Whole blood was collected in K2EDTA tubes by collaborating institutions according to the institutions' own protocols. Collaborator samples were shipped for TCRbeta analysis as frozen whole blood, isolated PBMCs, or DNA extracted from either sample type. TCRbeta CDR3 regions were amplified from genomic DNA by means of the immunoSEQ Assay, a bias-controlled multiplex PCR. Per the source publication's procedure: Within the assay, amplification of reference gene primers was used to estimate how many nucleated cells each sample contained. To quantify the absolute abundance of each unique TCRbeta CDR3 rearrangement, sequence reads were collapsed and filtered. Productive Simpson clonality was computed per sample as the square root of Simpson's diversity index over productive rearrangements. The immuneACCESS repertoire file appears here via TCRdb, limited to in-frame rearrangements. These files lack a portion of the clones; in checked studies, under half of the deficit traces to unresolved V genes, and the cause of the others is not known. That table gives V, J and clone size, and the DNA gave D and trimming. The sample table holds 150,000 or so clones, of which about 91% were seen once. Approximately 10% of the sample rests with the top ten.

For this clone: Its antigen is currently not known. One base away there is no much larger clone; base qualities are not given.

The origin of this receptor is a man over 45 with acute or convalescent COVID-19. Source material: peripheral blood.

The encoded CDR3 is CASSVAQSDTQYF. At the DNA level, the sequence is TGTGCCAGCAGCGTAGCCCAGTCAGATACGCAGTATTTT. In this chain, TRBV9 is recombined with TRBJ2-3; the D gene cannot be named for sure. Taken from cysteine to phenylalanine, the CDR3 has 13 residues. Solely the CDR3 DNA is kept, with 39 bases framed from the first base. CDR1 and CDR2 (SGDLS, YYNGEE) derive from the germline V gene. Trimming costs V 0 bases and J 4 bases, and their ends lie 6 bases apart. Full variable domain (CDR3 extended with the reference TRBV9 and TRBJ2-3 proteins): DSGVTQTPKHLITATGQRVTLRCSPRSGDLSVYWYQQSLDQGLQFLIQYYNGEERAKGNILERFSAQQFPDLHSELNLSSLELGDSALYFCASSVAQSDTQYFGPGTRLTVL.